A selection of T cell receptor beta chains follows, all from one sample in a study of beta chain features in type 1 diabetes. Measured with immunoSEQ multiplex PCR; TCRdb has only the in-frame clones, and not every one. The repertoire holds 40,000 to 45,000 clones, with around 45% as singletons. Material: central memory CD4+ T cells from blood. All receptors derive from a woman younger than 35 in good health. CDR3s include the opening cysteine and the closing phenylalanine or tryptophan. A D gene is named only where the DNA matches it firmly. For some rows the clone size is stated as once, few or many, or as a class when expanded; others skip it.

>.|TRBJ2-7|TRBV7-8|TRBD2
CASSPSATSGRSGGPYEQYF
TGTGCCAGCAGCCCCAGCGCGACTAGCGGGAGGAGCGGAGGCCCCTACGAGCAGTACTTC
>few|TRBJ1-1|TRBV6-5|.
CASKRGEANTEAFF
TGTGCCAGCAAACGAGGGGAGGCGAACACTGAAGCTTTCTTT
>.|TRBJ2-7|TRBV4-1|.
CASSPRQSYEQYF
TGTGCCAGCAGCCCCCGACAGTCCTACGAGCAGTACTTC
>.|TRBJ2-4|TRBV11-2|TRBD2
CASSPKFSSGVNIQYF
TGTGCCAGCAGCCCTAAGTTTTCTAGCGGCGTGAACATTCAGTACTTC
>.|TRBJ2-1|TRBV5-1|TRBD1
CASGKGQGAYNEQFF
TGCGCCAGCGGGAAGGGGCAGGGGGCCTACAATGAGCAGTTCTTC
>.|TRBJ1-3|TRBV4-1|TRBD1
CASSQELPGGRGGNTIYF
TGCGCCAGCAGCCAAGAACTGCCAGGGGGGAGAGGTGGAAACACCATATATTTT
>few|TRBJ1-1|TRBV6-5|TRBD1
CASRQGGAEAFF
TGTGCCAGCCGACAGGGGGGCGCTGAAGCTTTCTTT
>.|TRBJ2-7|TRBV11-2|TRBD2
CASSLSRGLAYEQYF
TGTGCCAGCAGCCTCAGTCGAGGACTAGCGTACGAGCAGTACTTC
>.|TRBJ1-1|TRBV7-9|.
CASSLSRQETNTEAFF
TGTGCCAGCAGCCTCTCACGACAAGAAACGAACACTGAAGCTTTCTTT
>few|TRBJ2-7|TRBV28|.
CASSRFSYEQYF
TGTGCCAGCAGTAGATTTAGCTACGAGCAGTACTTC
>.|TRBJ2-4|TRBV6-1|.
CASSRGGGNIQYF
TGTGCCAGCAGTAGGGGAGGGGGAAACATTCAGTACTTC
>.|TRBJ1-2|TRBV4-2|TRBD1
CASSQPGQGGGYTF
TGTGCCAGCAGCCAACCGGGACAGGGAGGCGGCTACACCTTC
>.|TRBJ1-4|TRBV2|TRBD1
CASNSRRDRAQEKLFF
TGTGCCAGCAACTCCAGGCGGGACAGGGCCCAAGAAAAACTGTTTTTT
>once|TRBJ1-5|TRBV5-1|TRBD1
CASSPRGTGDNQPQHF
TGCGCCAGCAGCCCCCGAGGGACAGGGGACAATCAGCCCCAGCATTTT
>.|TRBJ1-2|TRBV5-4|.
CASSLAQVRANYGYTF
TGTGCCAGCAGCTTGGCCCAGGTTCGAGCTAACTATGGCTACACCTTC
>.|TRBJ1-1|TRBV27|TRBD1
CASRQRDRQAFF
TGTGCCAGCAGGCAAAGGGACAGACAAGCTTTCTTT
>.|TRBJ1-2|TRBV2|TRBD1
CASSLTDRAHGYTF
TGTGCCAGCAGTCTCACCGACAGGGCACATGGCTACACCTTC
>few|TRBJ2-1|TRBV7-8|TRBD2
CASRLRLGTSGSSYNEQFF
TGTGCCAGCAGACTTAGACTAGGGACTAGCGGGAGCTCCTACAATGAGCAGTTCTTC
>few|TRBJ2-2|TRBV7-9|.
CASSNGQYTGELFF
TGTGCCAGCAGCAACGGACAGTACACCGGGGAGCTGTTTTTT
>.|TRBJ2-3|TRBV5-1|TRBD2
CASSWDLAGGSDTQYF
TGCGCCAGCAGCTGGGACCTAGCGGGAGGCTCAGATACGCAGTATTTT
>.|TRBJ1-2|TRBV6-1|.
CASSESGAYGYTF
TGTGCCAGCAGTGAGTCAGGGGCCTATGGCTACACCTTC
>once|TRBJ1-2|TRBV6-5|.
CASLDSKRDGYTF
TGTGCCAGCCTCGACTCAAAACGGGATGGCTACACCTTC
>.|TRBJ1-2|TRBV5-1|.
CASSLQPNYGYTF
TGCGCCAGCAGCTTACAGCCGAACTATGGCTACACCTTC
>few|TRBJ2-7|TRBV5-1|.
CASSFAFQGPESYEQYF
TGCGCCAGCAGCTTCGCATTCCAGGGGCCAGAATCCTACGAGCAGTACTTC
>.|TRBJ2-2|TRBV2|.
CASSLKKSAGELFF
TGTGCCAGCAGCTTAAAGAAGTCAGCCGGGGAGCTGTTTTTT
>.|TRBJ1-2|TRBV15|.
CATSRDIRESNYGYTF
TGTGCCACCAGCAGAGATATACGGGAATCTAACTATGGCTACACCTTC
>.|TRBJ2-2|TRBV5-1|TRBD2
CASSLEAGAGAGELFF
TGCGCCAGCAGCTTGGAGGCCGGCGCGGGGGCCGGGGAGCTGTTTTTT
>few|TRBJ1-5|TRBV2|TRBD1
CASSDQGAHQPQHF
TGTGCCAGCAGTGACCAGGGGGCGCATCAGCCCCAGCATTTT
>few|TRBJ2-1|TRBV2|TRBD2
CASRNLENPGRVEQFF
TGTGCCAGCAGGAACCTCGAGAATCCCGGGAGGGTTGAGCAGTTCTTC
>few|TRBJ2-1|TRBV29-1|.
CSVEVPSSYNEQFF
TGCAGCGTTGAAGTCCCTAGCTCCTACAATGAGCAGTTCTTC
>.|TRBJ1-2|TRBV19|.
CASSEVNYGYTF
TGTGCCAGTAGTGAGGTAAACTATGGCTACACCTTC
>.|TRBJ2-1|TRBV7-2|.
CASSLRRASSSNNEQFF
TGTGCCAGCAGCTTAAGGAGGGCCTCGTCATCAAACAATGAGCAGTTCTTC
>.|TRBJ2-2|TRBV30|.
CAWGGIGGGKTGELFF
TGTGCCTGGGGGGGTATCGGAGGGGGCAAAACCGGGGAGCTGTTTTTT
>.|TRBJ2-1|TRBV11-2|TRBD1
CASSYTTGDNEQFF
TGTGCCAGCAGCTACACGACAGGGGATAATGAGCAGTTCTTC
>.|TRBJ2-6|TRBV18|TRBD1
CASSPLGPGQGGSGANVLTF
TGTGCCAGCTCACCCCTCGGCCCTGGACAGGGCGGGTCTGGGGCCAACGTCCTGACTTTC
>few|TRBJ1-1|TRBV5-4|.
CASSYDRNTEAFF
TGTGCCAGCAGCTACGACAGGAACACTGAAGCTTTCTTT
>.|TRBJ1-1|TRBV5-6|TRBD1
CASSLDRGSNTEAFF
TGTGCCAGCAGCTTGGACAGGGGGTCGAACACTGAAGCTTTCTTT
>.|TRBJ1-1|TRBV7-9|.
CASSLQGGDTEAFF
TGTGCCAGCAGCTTACAAGGGGGGGACACTGAAGCTTTCTTT
>few|TRBJ2-3|TRBV25-1|.
CASSDRSSTDTQYF
TGTGCCAGCAGTGATCGGTCTAGCACAGATACGCAGTATTTT
>few|TRBJ1-6|TRBV5-4|.
CASSSASNRNSPLHF
TGTGCCAGCAGCTCAGCATCGAACAGGAATTCACCCCTCCACTTT
>.|TRBJ2-3|TRBV9|TRBD2
CASSVDREGVDTQYF
TGTGCCAGCAGCGTAGATCGGGAGGGTGTAGATACGCAGTATTTT
>few|TRBJ2-7|TRBV30|.
CAWSQGITYEQYF
TGTGCCTGGAGTCAGGGGATAACTTACGAGCAGTACTTC
>few|TRBJ1-2|TRBV12-5|.
CASGYLQGGYTF
TGTGCTAGTGGTTACCTCCAGGGCGGCTACACCTTC
>.|TRBJ2-5|TRBV7-3|TRBD2
CASSLNGGGGETQYF
TGTGCCAGCAGCTTAAACGGCGGGGGGGGAGAGACCCAGTACTTC
>.|TRBJ2-6|TRBV10-3|.
CAISELGASPGANVLTF
TGTGCCATCAGTGAGCTGGGGGCCTCCCCTGGGGCCAACGTCCTGACTTTC
>few|TRBJ1-6|TRBV10-3|TRBD1
CATGPGQGSPLHF
TGTGCCACGGGGCCGGGACAGGGTTCACCCCTCCACTTT
>few|TRBJ1-1|TRBV25-1|.
CASNKGNTNTEAFF
TGTGCCAGCAATAAGGGGAATACAAACACTGAAGCTTTCTTT
>.|TRBJ2-5|TRBV6-1|TRBD2
CASSERAGGPETQYF
TGTGCCAGCAGTGAGCGAGCGGGGGGGCCAGAGACCCAGTACTTC
>few|TRBJ1-4|TRBV5-6|.
CASSPRRTATNEKLFF
TGTGCCAGCAGCCCCCGGCGGACAGCAACTAATGAAAAACTGTTTTTT
>.|TRBJ2-2|TRBV19|TRBD1
CASSMVGGTPGELFF
TGTGCCAGTAGCATGGTAGGGGGCACTCCCGGGGAGCTGTTTTTT
>.|TRBJ1-1|TRBV4-1|TRBD1
CASSQGTGRGAFF
TGCGCCAGCAGCCAGGGGACAGGGCGGGGAGCTTTCTTT
>.|TRBJ2-7|TRBV7-2|TRBD2
CASSLGGQESGRAKEQYF
TGTGCCAGCAGCTTAGGGGGACAGGAAAGCGGGAGGGCCAAAGAGCAGTACTTC
>.|TRBJ2-3|TRBV5-1|.
CASSLSGLASPTDTQYF
TGCGCCAGCAGCTTGTCAGGGCTCGCAAGCCCCACAGATACGCAGTATTTT
>.|TRBJ1-2|TRBV19|TRBD1
CASSILGLGTAQGYTF
TGTGCCAGTAGTATTCTCGGCCTCGGGACAGCGCAAGGCTACACCTTC